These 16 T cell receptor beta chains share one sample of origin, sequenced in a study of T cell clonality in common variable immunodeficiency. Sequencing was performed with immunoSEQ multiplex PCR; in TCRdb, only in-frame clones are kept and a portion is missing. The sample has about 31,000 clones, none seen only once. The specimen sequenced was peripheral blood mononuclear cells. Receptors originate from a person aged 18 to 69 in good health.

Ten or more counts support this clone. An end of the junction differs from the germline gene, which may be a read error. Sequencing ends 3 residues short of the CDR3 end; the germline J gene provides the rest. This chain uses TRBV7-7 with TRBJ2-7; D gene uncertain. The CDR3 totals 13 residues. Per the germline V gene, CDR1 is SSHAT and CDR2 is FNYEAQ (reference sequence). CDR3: CASSSTASYEQYF. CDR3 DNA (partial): TGTGCTAGCAGCTCTACCGCGTCCTACGAG.

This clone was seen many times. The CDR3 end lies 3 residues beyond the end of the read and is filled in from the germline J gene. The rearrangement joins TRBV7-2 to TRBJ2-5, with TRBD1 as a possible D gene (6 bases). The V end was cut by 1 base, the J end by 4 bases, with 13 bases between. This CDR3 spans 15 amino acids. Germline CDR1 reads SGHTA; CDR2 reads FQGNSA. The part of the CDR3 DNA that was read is TGTGCCAGCAGCTTAGTTGGGGGCTATGGAGAGACC. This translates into CASSLVGGYGET. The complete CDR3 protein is CASSLVGGYGETQYF.

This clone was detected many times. The DNA read from the CDR3 is TGTGCCAGCAGTGAGGGACAGGACTATGGC. Translated, it gives CASSEGQDYG. The entire CDR3 protein reads CASSEGQDYGYTF. The genes are TRBV2 and TRBJ1-2, with 8 bases that match TRBD1. Read coverage stops 3 residues before the CDR3 terminus; the germline J gene supplies the remainder. V shed 3 bases, J shed 3 bases, and the junction held 0 bases outside the gene matches. This CDR3 has 13 residues. Per germline, CDR1 SNHLY and CDR2 FYNNEI.

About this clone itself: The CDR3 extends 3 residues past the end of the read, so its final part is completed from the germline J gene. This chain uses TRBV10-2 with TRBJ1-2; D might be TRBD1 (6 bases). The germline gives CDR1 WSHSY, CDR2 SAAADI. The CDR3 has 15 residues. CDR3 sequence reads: CASTRRQELMGGYTF. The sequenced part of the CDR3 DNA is TGCGCCAGCACCAGGCGACAGGAGCTGATGGGCGGC.

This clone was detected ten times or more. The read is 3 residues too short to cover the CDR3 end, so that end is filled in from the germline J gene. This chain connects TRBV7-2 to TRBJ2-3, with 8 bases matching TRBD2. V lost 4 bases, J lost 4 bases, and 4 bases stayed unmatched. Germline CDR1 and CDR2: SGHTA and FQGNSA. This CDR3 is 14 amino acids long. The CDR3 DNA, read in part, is TGTGCCAGCAGCTCTGGACTAGCCCCAGATACG. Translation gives CASSSGLAPDT. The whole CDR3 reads CASSSGLAPDTQYF.

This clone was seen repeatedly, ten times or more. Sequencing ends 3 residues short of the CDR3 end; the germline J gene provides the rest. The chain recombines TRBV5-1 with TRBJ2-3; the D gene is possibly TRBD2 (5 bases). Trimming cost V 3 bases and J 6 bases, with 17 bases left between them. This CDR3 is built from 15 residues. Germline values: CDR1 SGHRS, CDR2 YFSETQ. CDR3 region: CASSSRGPLRDTQYF. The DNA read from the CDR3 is TGCGCCAGCAGCTCTCGGGGTCCCCTGCGGGATACG.

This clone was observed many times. The part of the CDR3 DNA that was read is TGTGCCAGCAGTGAAGGGGGCGGGGTGGGGACC. Its translation is CASSEGGGVGT. The complete CDR3 reads CASSEGGGVGTQYF. J is TRBJ2-5 and V is TRBV6-1, with D perhaps TRBD2 (6 bases). The read ends 3 residues early relative to the CDR3; the germline J gene fills the gap. V shed 1 base and J shed 7 bases, with 13 bases lying between them. The CDR3 contains 14 residues. Germline V CDR1 and CDR2: MNHNS, SASEGT.

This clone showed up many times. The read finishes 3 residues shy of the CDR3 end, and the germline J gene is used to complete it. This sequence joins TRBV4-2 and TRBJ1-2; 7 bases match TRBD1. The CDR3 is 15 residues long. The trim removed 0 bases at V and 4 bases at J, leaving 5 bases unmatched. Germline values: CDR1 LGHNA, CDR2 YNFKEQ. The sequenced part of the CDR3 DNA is TGTGCCAGCAGCCAAGATGCGGGACAGACCTATGGC. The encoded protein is CASSQDAGQTYG. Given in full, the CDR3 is CASSQDAGQTYGYTF.

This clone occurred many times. CDR3 amino acids: CASSLKGNGNQPQHF. The part of the CDR3 DNA that was read is TGTGCCAGCAGCTTAAAGGGGAACGGCAATCAGCCC. V usage is TRBV7-2 and J usage is TRBJ1-5; maybe TRBD1 (5 bases). The read terminates 3 residues before the CDR3 end, so the remaining end is supplied by the germline J gene. The CDR3 runs 15 residues. Germline CDR1 reads SGHTA; CDR2 reads FQGNSA. V was clipped by 2 bases and J by 2 bases, with 10 bases between them.

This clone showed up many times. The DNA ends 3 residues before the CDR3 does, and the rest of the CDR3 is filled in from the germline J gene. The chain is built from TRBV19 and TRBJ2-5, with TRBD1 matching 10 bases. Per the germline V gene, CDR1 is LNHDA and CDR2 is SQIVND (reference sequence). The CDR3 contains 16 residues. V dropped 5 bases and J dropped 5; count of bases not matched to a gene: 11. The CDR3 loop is CASSSRTGGRSETQYF. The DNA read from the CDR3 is TGTGCCAGTAGTTCGAGGACAGGGGGAAGGAGTGAGACC.

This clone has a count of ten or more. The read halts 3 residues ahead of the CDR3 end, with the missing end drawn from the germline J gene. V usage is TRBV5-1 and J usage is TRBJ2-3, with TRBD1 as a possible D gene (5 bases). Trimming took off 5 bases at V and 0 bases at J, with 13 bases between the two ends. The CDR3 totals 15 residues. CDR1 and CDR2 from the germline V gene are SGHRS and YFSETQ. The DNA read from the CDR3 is TGCGCCAGCAGGCAGGGTACCTCTAGCACAGATACG. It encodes CASRQGTSSTDT. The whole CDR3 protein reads CASRQGTSSTDTQYF.

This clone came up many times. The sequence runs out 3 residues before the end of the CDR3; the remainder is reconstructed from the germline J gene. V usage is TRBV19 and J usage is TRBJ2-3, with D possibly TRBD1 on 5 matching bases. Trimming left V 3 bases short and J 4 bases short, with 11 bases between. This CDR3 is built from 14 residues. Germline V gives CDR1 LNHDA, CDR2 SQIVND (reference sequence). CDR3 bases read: TGTGCCAGTAGTATGACAGCAGGCCCAGATACG. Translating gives CASSMTAGPDT. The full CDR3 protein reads CASSMTAGPDTQYF.

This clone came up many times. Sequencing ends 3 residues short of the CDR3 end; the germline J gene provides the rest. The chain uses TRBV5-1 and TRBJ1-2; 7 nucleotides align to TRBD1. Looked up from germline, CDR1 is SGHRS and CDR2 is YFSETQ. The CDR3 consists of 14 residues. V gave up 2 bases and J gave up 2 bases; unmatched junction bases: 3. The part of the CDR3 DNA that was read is TGCGCCAGCAGCTTAGGGACAGTCAACTATGGC. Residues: CASSLGTVNYG. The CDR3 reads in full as CASSLGTVNYGYTF.

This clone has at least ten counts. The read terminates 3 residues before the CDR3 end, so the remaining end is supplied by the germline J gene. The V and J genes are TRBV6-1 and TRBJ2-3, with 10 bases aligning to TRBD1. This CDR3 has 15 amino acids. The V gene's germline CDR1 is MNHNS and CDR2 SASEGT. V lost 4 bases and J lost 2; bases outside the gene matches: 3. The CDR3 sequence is CASSGTGGDTDTQYF. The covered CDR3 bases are TGTGCCAGCAGTGGGACAGGGGGGGACACAGATACG.

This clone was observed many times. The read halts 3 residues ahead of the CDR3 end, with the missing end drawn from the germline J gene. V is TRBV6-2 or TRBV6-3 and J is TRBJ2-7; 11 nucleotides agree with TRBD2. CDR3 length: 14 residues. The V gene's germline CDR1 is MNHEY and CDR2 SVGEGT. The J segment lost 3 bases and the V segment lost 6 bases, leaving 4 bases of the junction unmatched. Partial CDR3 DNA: TGTGCCAGCAGATCCGGGACTAGCGGCTACGAG. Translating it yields CASRSGTSGYE. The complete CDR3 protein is CASRSGTSGYEQYF.

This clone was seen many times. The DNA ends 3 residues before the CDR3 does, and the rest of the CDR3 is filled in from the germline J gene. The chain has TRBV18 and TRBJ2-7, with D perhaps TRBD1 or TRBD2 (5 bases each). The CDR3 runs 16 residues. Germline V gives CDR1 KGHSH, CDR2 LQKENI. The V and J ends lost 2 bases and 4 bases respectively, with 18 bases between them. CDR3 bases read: TGTGCCAGCTCACCATGGCCCCTGCAGGGAGAGTACGAG. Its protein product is CASSPWPLQGEYE. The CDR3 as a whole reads CASSPWPLQGEYEQYF.